A selection of T cell receptor beta chains follows, all from one sample in a study of cytomegalovirus exposure and HLA in healthy donors. The data were produced by immunoSEQ multiplex PCR, yet TCRdb's version contains in-frame clones alone and is incomplete. The sample carries 110,000 to 150,000 clones, approximately 80% recorded once. The sample taken for sequencing was PBMCs. These receptors originate from a woman aged 40 to 50 in good health and CMV-seropositive. Each CDR3 is given with its conserved first and last residue. A D gene is named only where the DNA matches it firmly. For some rows the clone size is stated as once, few or many, or as a class when expanded; others skip it.

cdr3_aa | cdr3_nt | j_call | cdr3_length | clone_size | v_call | d_call
CAWSVPQGLEYTEAFF | TGTGCCTGGAGTGTACCGCAGGGGCTTGAGTACACTGAAGCTTTCTTT | TRBJ1-1 | 16 | NA | TRBV30 | NA
CASSVDGTYNEQFF | TGTGCCAGCAGCGTAGATGGGACTTACAATGAGCAGTTCTTC | TRBJ2-1 | 14 | NA | TRBV9 | NA
CASSQGEGPRGTYGYTF | TGCGCCAGCAGCCAAGGCGAGGGGCCGAGGGGGACCTATGGCTACACCTTC | TRBJ1-2 | 17 | few | TRBV4-1 | NA
CASSPLPLQGGFGYTF | TGCGCCAGCAGCCCGCTACCCTTACAGGGAGGGTTTGGCTACACCTTC | TRBJ1-2 | 16 | NA | TRBV5-1 | NA
CASSSRTGYNEQFF | TGTGCCAGCAGCTCCAGGACTGGATACAATGAGCAGTTCTTC | TRBJ2-1 | 14 | NA | TRBV13 | NA
CASSRDLEAGELFF | TGTGCCAGCAGCAGAGACCTGGAGGCCGGGGAGCTGTTTTTT | TRBJ2-2 | 14 | NA | TRBV11-3 | NA
CASQQGGQETQYF | TGTGCCAGCCAACAGGGGGGCCAAGAGACCCAGTACTTC | TRBJ2-5 | 13 | NA | TRBV28 | TRBD1
CASSLSIPGQGLNEQYF | TGTGCCAGCAGTTTATCGATCCCGGGACAGGGGTTGAACGAGCAGTACTTC | TRBJ2-7 | 17 | NA | TRBV27 | TRBD1
CASSLRGGGHYEQYF | TGTGCCAGCAGTTTAAGGGGGGGTGGACACTACGAGCAGTACTTC | TRBJ2-7 | 15 | NA | TRBV28 | NA
CSASFGSGQYQETQYF | NA | TRBJ2-5 | 16 | NA | TRBV29-1 | NA
CASSDSSGTGRNLAKNIQYF | TGCGCCAGCAGTGACTCTTCCGGGACAGGGAGGAACCTAGCCAAAAACATTCAGTACTTC | TRBJ2-4 | 20 | NA | TRBV10-1 | TRBD1
CASSARPGDKVGTNEKLFF | TGTGCCAGCAGCGCCCGTCCCGGGGACAAGGTTGGGACTAATGAAAAACTGTTTTTT | TRBJ1-4 | 19 | NA | TRBV7-9 | NA
CASSLDGTEGSHEQYF | TGCGCCAGCAGCCTCGATGGAACCGAAGGTAGCCACGAGCAGTACTTC | TRBJ2-7 | 16 | NA | TRBV5-1 | NA
CASSLPSRGETQYF | TGTGCCAGCAGCCTGCCTAGCCGAGGAGAGACCCAGTACTTC | TRBJ2-5 | 14 | NA | TRBV5-6 | NA
CASSLQGVVDTQYF | TGTGCCAGCAGCTTGCAGGGCGTCGTAGATACGCAGTATTTT | TRBJ2-3 | 14 | NA | TRBV7-8 | NA
CASSLGLAGELFF | TGTGCCAGCAGCTTGGGACTGGCCGGGGAGCTGTTTTTT | TRBJ2-2 | 13 | few | TRBV7-2 | NA
CASSVGVAGEQYF | TGTGCCAGCAGCGTAGGGGTTGCGGGCGAGCAGTACTTC | TRBJ2-7 | 13 | NA | TRBV9 | NA
CAISEGDRVSYEQYF | TGTGCCATCAGTGAGGGGGACAGGGTTTCCTACGAGCAGTACTTC | TRBJ2-7 | 15 | NA | TRBV10-3 | TRBD1
CASSDSSLTYEQYF | TGTGCCAGCAGCGATTCCTCCCTCACTTACGAGCAGTACTTC | TRBJ2-7 | 14 | NA | TRBV7-9 | NA
CASSTGGEQYF | TGTGCCAGCAGCACCGGAGGCGAGCAGTACTTC | TRBJ2-7 | 11 | NA | TRBV5-5 | NA
CASTGGTGGLKGTEAFF | TGCGCCAGCACCGGCGGGACAGGGGGTCTAAAGGGAACTGAAGCTTTCTTT | TRBJ1-1 | 17 | NA | TRBV4-3 | TRBD1
CASSLSETGLYEQYF | TGCGCCAGCAGCTTGTCCGAGACAGGGCTCTACGAGCAGTACTTC | TRBJ2-7 | 15 | once | TRBV5-1 | TRBD1
CASSEVSFGTDTQYF | TGTGCCAGCAGTGAAGTCAGTTTCGGCACAGATACGCAGTATTTT | TRBJ2-3 | 15 | few | TRBV6-1 | NA
CASSERRWGASYGYTF | TGTGCCAGCAGTGAAAGAAGATGGGGCGCTAGCTATGGCTACACCTTC | TRBJ1-2 | 16 | few | TRBV2 | NA
CASSFRERVGNEQFF | TGTGCCAGCAGCTTTCGGGAGAGGGTGGGCAATGAGCAGTTCTTC | TRBJ2-1 | 15 | NA | TRBV7-9 | NA
CASSLTGNKETQYF | TGTGCCAGCAGCTTAACAGGGAACAAAGAGACCCAGTACTTC | TRBJ2-5 | 14 | NA | TRBV11-2 | NA
CASSPRGSYEQYF | TGTGCCAGCAGCCCCAGGGGGAGCTACGAGCAGTACTTC | TRBJ2-7 | 13 | NA | TRBV14 | TRBD1
CASRRGGSNQPQHF | TGTGCCAGCCGACGAGGAGGCAGCAATCAGCCCCAGCATTTT | TRBJ1-5 | 14 | once | TRBV28 | NA
CASSPPPGAGNTIYF | TGTGCCAGCTCACCACCGCCAGGGGCTGGAAACACCATATATTTT | TRBJ1-3 | 15 | NA | TRBV18 | NA
CASSQELAGYNEQFF | TGTGCCAGCAGCCAAGAACTAGCGGGGTACAATGAGCAGTTCTTC | TRBJ2-1 | 15 | NA | TRBV4-2 | TRBD2
CASRAGTEAFF | TGCGCCAGCCGGGCGGGCACTGAAGCTTTCTTT | TRBJ1-1 | 11 | NA | TRBV5-1 | NA
CATSRGGDQETQYF | TGTGCCACCAGCAGAGGGGGGGACCAAGAGACCCAGTACTTC | TRBJ2-5 | 14 | NA | TRBV15 | NA
CASRVTGLNTGELFF | TGTGCCAGCAGAGTAACAGGGTTGAACACCGGGGAGCTGTTTTTT | TRBJ2-2 | 15 | NA | TRBV6-6 | NA
CATSRDEGGYGYTF | TGTGCCACCAGCAGAGATGAGGGGGGGTATGGCTACACCTTC | TRBJ1-2 | 14 | NA | TRBV15 | NA
CASSLSSGGANEQFF | TGCGCCAGCAGCTTGTCTAGCGGGGGGGCCAATGAGCAGTTCTTC | TRBJ2-1 | 15 | NA | TRBV5-1 | TRBD2
CASSQGLTGYQETQYF | TGTGCCAGCAGCCAAGGGCTGACAGGGTACCAAGAGACCCAGTACTTC | TRBJ2-5 | 16 | NA | TRBV4-2 | TRBD1
CARAPGYTF | TGTGCCAGAGCTCCGGGCTACACCTTC | TRBJ1-2 | 9 | NA | TRBV9 | NA
CASSLDRAETQYF | TGTGCCAGCAGCTTAGACAGGGCTGAGACCCAGTACTTC | TRBJ2-5 | 13 | NA | TRBV11-2 | NA
CASTGEQDGTDTQYF | TGTGCCAGCACTGGTGAACAGGACGGCACAGATACGCAGTATTTT | TRBJ2-3 | 15 | NA | TRBV7-6 | NA
CASSFLASEGYEQYF | TGTGCCAGCAGTTTTCTAGCCTCGGAGGGGTACGAGCAGTACTTC | TRBJ2-7 | 15 | NA | TRBV6-5 | NA
CSAKVETLNTEAFF | TGCAGCGCCAAGGTGGAGACTTTGAACACTGAAGCTTTCTTT | TRBJ1-1 | 14 | NA | TRBV29-1 | NA
CAWSVPQGFEAFF | TGTGCCTGGAGTGTACCCCAGGGATTTGAAGCTTTCTTT | TRBJ1-1 | 13 | few | TRBV30 | NA
CASSKGSSNTGELFF | TGTGCCAGCTCCAAGGGGTCCTCTAACACCGGGGAGCTGTTTTTT | TRBJ2-2 | 15 | NA | TRBV2 | NA
CASSAKQNYGYTF | TGTGCCAGCAGCGCCAAACAGAACTATGGCTACACCTTC | TRBJ1-2 | 13 | NA | TRBV14 | NA
CASSVIPGLAGQLAKNIQYF | TGTGCCAGCAGTGTAATACCGGGACTAGCGGGGCAGTTAGCCAAAAACATTCAGTACTTC | TRBJ2-4 | 20 | NA | TRBV6-1 | TRBD2
CASSSLSWAQETQYF | TGTGCCAGCAGCTCGCTAAGTTGGGCCCAAGAGACCCAGTACTTC | TRBJ2-5 | 15 | NA | TRBV7-2 | NA
CASSPSGETRELFF | TGTGCCAGCAGTCCCTCCGGGGAAACGAGGGAGCTGTTTTTT | TRBJ2-2 | 14 | NA | TRBV28 | NA